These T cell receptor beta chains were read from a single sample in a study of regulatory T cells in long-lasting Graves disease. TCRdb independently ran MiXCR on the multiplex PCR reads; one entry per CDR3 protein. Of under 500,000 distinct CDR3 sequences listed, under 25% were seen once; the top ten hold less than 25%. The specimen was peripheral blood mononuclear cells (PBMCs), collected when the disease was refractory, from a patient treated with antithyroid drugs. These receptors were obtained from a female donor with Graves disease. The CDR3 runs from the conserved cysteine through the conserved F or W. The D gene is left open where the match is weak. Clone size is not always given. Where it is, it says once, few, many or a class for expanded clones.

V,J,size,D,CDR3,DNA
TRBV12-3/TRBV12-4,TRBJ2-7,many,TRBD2,CASSLEGLAGLGRYEQYF,TGTGCCAGCAGTTTAGAGGGACTAGCGGGATTGGGTAGGTACGAGCAGTACTTC
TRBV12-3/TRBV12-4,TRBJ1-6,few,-,CASSHHRDLNSPLHF,TGTGCCAGCAGTCATCACCGGGACCTCAATTCACCCCTCCACTTT
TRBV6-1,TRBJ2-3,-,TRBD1,CASREPGQGTDTQYF,TGTGCCAGCAGGGAACCGGGACAGGGCACAGATACGCAGTATTTT
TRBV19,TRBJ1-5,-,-,CASNKASGFQPQHF,TGTGCCAGTAATAAGGCTTCAGGGTTTCAGCCCCAGCATTTT
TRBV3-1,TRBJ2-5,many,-,CASATVQETQYF,TGTGCCAGCGCCACGGTACAAGAGACCCAGTACTTC
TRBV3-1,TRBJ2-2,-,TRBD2,CASSLAGVTGELFF,TGTGCCAGCAGCCTAGCGGGAGTTACCGGGGAGCTGTTTTTT
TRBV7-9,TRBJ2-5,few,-,CASSSDSNPQETQYF,TGTGCCAGCAGCTCCGACAGTAACCCCCAAGAGACCCAGTACTTC
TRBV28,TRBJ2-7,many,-,CASSLVTDGSDLSRDEQYF,TGTGCCAGCAGTTTGGTTACCGATGGATCGGACTTGTCCCGCGACGAGCAGTACTTC
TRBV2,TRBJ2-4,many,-,CASSEEAIAKNIQYF,TGTGCCAGCAGTGAAGAGGCAATAGCCAAAAACATTCAGTACTTC
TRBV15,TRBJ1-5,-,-,CATSRGSNQPQHF,TGTGCCACCAGCAGAGGCAGCAATCAGCCCCAGCATTTT
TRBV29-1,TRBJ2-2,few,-,CSVRENTGELFF,TGCAGCGTCAGGGAGAACACCGGGGAGCTGTTTTTT
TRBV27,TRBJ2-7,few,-,CASSLSPTGNPYEQYF,TGTGCCAGCAGTCTAAGCCCTACAGGGAACCCCTACGAGCAGTACTTC
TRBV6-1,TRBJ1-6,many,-,CASRIASADNSPLHF,TGTGCCAGCAGGATTGCAAGTGCGGATAATTCACCCCTCCACTTT
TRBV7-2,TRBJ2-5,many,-,CASSTRDPGHQYQETQYF,TGTGCCAGCAGCACCAGAGATCCGGGACACCAGTACCAAGAGACCCAGTACTTC
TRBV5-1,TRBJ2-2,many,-,CASSSGDKNTGELFF,TGCGCCAGCAGCTCCGGGGACAAGAACACCGGGGAGCTGTTTTTT
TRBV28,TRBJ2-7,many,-,CASSFRGISYEQYF,TGTGCCAGCAGTTTTCGAGGAATCTCCTACGAGCAGTACTTC
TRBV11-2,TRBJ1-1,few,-,CASSLDPTGSASNTEALF,TGTGCCAGCAGCTTAGACCCCACCGGTTCAGCCTCGAACACTGAAGCTCTCTTT
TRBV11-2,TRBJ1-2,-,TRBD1,CASSRDPGGAYGYTF,TGTGCCAGCAGCCGAGACCCAGGGGGCGCCTATGGCTACACCTTC
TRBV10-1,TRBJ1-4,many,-,CASSDGDIGVEKLFF,TGCGCCAGCAGTGACGGTGATATTGGTGTTGAAAAACTGTTTTTT
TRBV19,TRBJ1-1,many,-,CASSIFQGMNTEAFF,TGTGCCAGTAGTATTTTTCAGGGGATGAACACTGAAGCTTTCTTT
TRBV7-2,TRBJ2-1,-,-,CASSLRGVGTYNEQFF,TGTGCCAGCAGCTTACGAGGTGTGGGGACCTACAATGAGCAGTTCTTC
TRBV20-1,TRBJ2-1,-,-,CSARTDPWGEQFF,TGCAGTGCTAGAACCGACCCCTGGGGTGAGCAGTTCTTC
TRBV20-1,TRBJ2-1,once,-,CSAPGASEGKQFF,TGCAGTGCTCCGGGGGCCAGCGAGGGGAAGCAGTTCTTC
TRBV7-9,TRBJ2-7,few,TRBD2,CASSPPSGGNAYEQYF,TGTGCCAGCAGCCCTCCTAGCGGAGGGAATGCCTACGAGCAGTACTTC
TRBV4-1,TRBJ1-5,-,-,CASSQRQTDLWNQPQHF,TGCGCCAGCAGCCAAAGACAGACAGATCTTTGGAATCAGCCCCAGCATTTT
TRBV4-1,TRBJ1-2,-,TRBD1,CASGQGLEDYGYTF,TGCGCCAGCGGACAGGGCCTCGAGGACTATGGCTACACCTTC
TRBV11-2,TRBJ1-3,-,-,CASSLGTRPAGNTIYF,TGTGCCAGCAGCTTAGGCACAAGGCCCGCTGGAAACACCATATATTTT
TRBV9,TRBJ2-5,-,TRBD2,CASCSGTDGTQYF,TGTGCCAGCTGCAGCGGGACCGACGGGACCCAGTACTTC
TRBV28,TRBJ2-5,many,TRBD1,CATLIAGGPETQYF,TGTGCTACATTAATCGCAGGGGGACCTGAGACCCAGTACTTC
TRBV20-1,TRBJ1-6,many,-,CSATWGMDNSPLHF,TGCAGTGCTACTTGGGGCATGGATAATTCACCCCTCCACTTT
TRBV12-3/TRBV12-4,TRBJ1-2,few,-,CASTPSPPGRLYGYTF,TGTGCCAGCACCCCCTCCCCCCCAGGGCGTCTCTATGGCTACACCTTC
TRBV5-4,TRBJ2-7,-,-,CASSRVENEQYF,TGTGCCAGCAGCAGGGTAGAGAACGAGCAGTACTTC
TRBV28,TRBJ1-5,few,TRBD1,CASVGTGYSNQPQHF,TGTGCCAGCGTGGGGACAGGCTATAGCAATCAGCCCCAGCATTTT
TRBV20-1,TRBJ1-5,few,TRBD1,CSAAQGGDQPQHF,TGCAGTGCGGCACAGGGGGGCGATCAGCCCCAGCATTTT
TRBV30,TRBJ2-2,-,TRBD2,CAWSVRGGLNTGELFF,TGTGCCTGGAGTGTACGGGGGGGCCTCAACACCGGGGAGCTGTTTTTT
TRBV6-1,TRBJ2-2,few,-,CASRGPTGELFF,TGTGCCAGCAGAGGACCCACCGGGGAGCTGTTTTTT
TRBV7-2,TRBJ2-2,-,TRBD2,CASSFQGLASGELFF,TGTGCCAGCAGCTTCCAGGGACTAGCATCCGGGGAGCTGTTTTTT
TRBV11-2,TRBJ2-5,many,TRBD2,CASSSSGREWETQYF,TGTGCCAGCAGCTCGTCAGGGCGGGAGTGGGAGACCCAGTACTTC
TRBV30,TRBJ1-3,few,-,CAWTPSILSGNTIYF,TGTGCCTGGACCCCGTCGATCCTCTCTGGAAACACCATATATTTT
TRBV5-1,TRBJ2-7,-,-,CASSLSGTKLYEQYF,TGCGCCAGCAGCCTGAGTGGGACAAAGCTCTACGAGCAGTACTTC
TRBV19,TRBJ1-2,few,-,CASSSDGPRYGYTF,TGTGCCAGTAGTAGCGACGGGCCTCGATATGGCTACACCTTC
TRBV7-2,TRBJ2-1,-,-,CASSQLSHEQFF,TGTGCCAGCAGCCAACTCTCCCATGAGCAGTTCTTC
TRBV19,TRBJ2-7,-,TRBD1,CASSVTGTGKNEQYF,TGTGCCAGTAGTGTCACCGGGACAGGGAAGAACGAGCAGTACTTC
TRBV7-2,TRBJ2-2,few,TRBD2,CASSLDLLLAGGPGELFF,TGTGCCAGCAGCTTAGATCTTCTCCTAGCGGGAGGTCCCGGGGAGCTGTTTTTT
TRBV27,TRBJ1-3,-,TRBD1,CASSLWGPGQGSPRAGNTIYF,TGTGCCAGCAGTTTATGGGGCCCGGGACAGGGGTCTCCGAGGGCTGGAAACACCATATATTTT
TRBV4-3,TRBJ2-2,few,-,CASSPPGSTGGELFF,TGCGCCAGCAGCCCCCCCGGCAGCACAGGCGGGGAGCTGTTTTTT
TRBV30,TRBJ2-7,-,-,CAWSRPEAGGLASHEQYF,TGTGCCTGGAGTAGACCTGAAGCGGGTGGGCTAGCATCCCACGAGCAGTACTTC
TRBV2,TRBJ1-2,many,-,CASRYSTGNYGYTF,TGTGCCAGCAGATACAGTACGGGGAACTATGGCTACACCTTC
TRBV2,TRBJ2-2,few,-,CASSEDREAPNTGELFF,TGTGCCAGCAGTGAAGACAGGGAGGCCCCTAACACCGGGGAGCTGTTTTTT
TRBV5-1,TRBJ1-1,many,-,CASRGGTSNTEAFF,TGCGCCAGCAGAGGAGGGACTTCGAACACTGAAGCTTTCTTT
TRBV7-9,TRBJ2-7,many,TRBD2,CASSLIGGSSPWEQYF,TGTGCCAGCAGCTTAATCGGCGGGAGCTCCCCCTGGGAGCAGTACTTC
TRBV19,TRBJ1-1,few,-,CASSPVGIPGEDTEAFF,TGTGCCAGTAGTCCGGTTGGGATCCCGGGAGAAGACACTGAAGCTTTCTTT